The 5 T cell receptor beta chains below come from one sample, sequenced in a study of cytomegalovirus exposure and HLA in healthy donors. PCR was performed using 60 Vbeta and 13 Jbeta primers. The assay was immunoSEQ multiplex PCR, and TCRdb's table has in-frame clones only and misses some. The sample carries 150,000 to 200,000 clones, around 76% recorded once. The specimen sequenced was PBMCs. Receptor source: a woman aged 25 to 39 in good health and CMV-seropositive.

This clone has a handful of counts. The chain couples TRBV5-5 to TRBJ2-1, with 7 positions matching TRBD2. CDR3 size: 15 residues. The V and J ends lost 1 base and 9 bases, in that order; junction bases with no gene match: 10. The germline CDR1 and CDR2 sequences are SGHKS and YYEKEE (reference sequence). The CDR3 DNA reads as TGTGCCAGCAGCTTGAGTCATGGCGGGAGTGGTGAGCAGTTCTTC. Protein product: CASSLSHGGSGEQFF.

The chain recombines TRBV5-1 with TRBJ2-7; 11 bases align to TRBD1. This CDR3 is built from 14 residues. The germline CDR1 and CDR2 sequences are SGHRS and YFSETQ. V lost 4 bases, J lost 2 bases, and 2 bases stayed unmatched. The CDR3 region is CASSRGQGAYEQYF. For the CDR3, the DNA is TGCGCCAGCAGCCGGGGACAGGGGGCCTACGAGCAGTACTTC.

This chain uses TRBV7-2 with TRBJ2-3, with D perhaps matching TRBD1 (5 bases). Per the germline V gene, CDR1 is SGHTA and CDR2 is FQGNSA. Trimming cost V 5 bases and J 7 bases, with 19 bases left between them. The CDR3 extends over 15 amino acids. CDR3 DNA: TGTGCCAGCAGCCCACCAAGGTTAAGGGGCCATACGCAGTATTTT. It specifies CASSPPRLRGHTQYF.

CDR3 bases: TGTGCCAGCAGCGTAGGAAACATCGCGGTTAACTATGGCTACACCTTC. Translating gives CASSVGNIAVNYGYTF. V is TRBV9 and J is TRBJ1-2; no clear D gene. Germline CDR1 SGDLS, CDR2 YYNGEE. Trimming pared 0 bases from V and 1 base from J, leaving 13 bases between. The CDR3 has 16 amino acids.

The gene calls are TRBV27 and TRBJ2-2; D gene uncertain. CDR3 length: 16 residues. Germline CDR1 MNHEY, CDR2 SMNVEV (reference sequence). Trimming removed 0 bases from V and 0 bases from J, with 8 bases in between. This CDR3 is CASSLSGIPNTGELFF. The CDR3 DNA reads as TGTGCCAGCAGTTTATCGGGCATCCCGAACACCGGGGAGCTGTTTTTT.